This is a list of T cell receptor beta chains from one sample in a study of T cells after yellow fever vaccination. TCRdb passed the 5' RACE reads through MiXCR, listing each CDR3 protein once. The table shows approximately 330,000 distinct CDR3 sequences, with roughly an eighth occurring only once. Specimen: CD4+ T cells sorted from PBMCs, collected 15 days after the yellow fever booster vaccination. The origin of the receptors is a man aged 18 to 29 who received the YFV17D yellow fever vaccine. Both conserved end residues are part of each CDR3. A D gene is named only where the DNA matches it firmly. Size is stated for part of the rows, as once, few or many counts, or as a class when the clone is expanded.

J gene: TRBJ1-3
D gene: NA
clone size: few
V gene: TRBV6-5
CDR3 DNA: TGTGCCAGCAGTTACTTCACAAGGGGATTCGACGGAAACACCATATATTTT
CDR3 protein: CASSYFTRGFDGNTIYF

J gene: TRBJ2-1
D gene: NA
clone size: few
V gene: TRBV6-6
CDR3 DNA: TGTGCCAGCAGTTACTCAAGAAGAGGGATAAGGAGCTCCTACAATGAGCAGTTCTTC
CDR3 protein: CASSYSRRGIRSSYNEQFF

J gene: TRBJ2-1
D gene: TRBD2
clone size: NA
V gene: TRBV6-1
CDR3 DNA: TGTGCCAGCAGTAGACTAGCGGGGGGGCCTAAGAATGAGCAGTTCTTC
CDR3 protein: CASSRLAGGPKNEQFF

J gene: TRBJ2-2
D gene: NA
clone size: many
V gene: TRBV15
CDR3 DNA: TGTGCCACCAGCAGAGAAAGCCCGAGTCGGAACACCGGGGAGCTGTTTTTT
CDR3 protein: CATSRESPSRNTGELFF

J gene: TRBJ1-2
D gene: NA
clone size: NA
V gene: TRBV9
CDR3 DNA: TGTGCCAGCAGCGTATCCCCGGAGGAGATCTATGGCTACACCTTC
CDR3 protein: CASSVSPEEIYGYTF

J gene: TRBJ2-7
D gene: TRBD2
clone size: few
V gene: TRBV10-3
CDR3 DNA: TGTGCCATCAGGCGGGAGATCGCAGATCCTGCCGAGTACTTC
CDR3 protein: CAIRREIADPAEYF

J gene: TRBJ2-7
D gene: NA
clone size: few
V gene: TRBV29-1
CDR3 DNA: TGCAGCGTCCGAACCCATCCTCCCGGACGCTACGAGCAGTACTTC
CDR3 protein: CSVRTHPPGRYEQYF

J gene: TRBJ2-2
D gene: TRBD2
clone size: many
V gene: TRBV5-4
CDR3 DNA: TGTGCCAGCAGCTTGCTGACTAGCGGGAACACCGGGGAGCTGTTTTTT
CDR3 protein: CASSLLTSGNTGELFF

J gene: TRBJ1-1
D gene: NA
clone size: many
V gene: TRBV7-2
CDR3 DNA: TGTGCCAGCAGCGTCTATTCTCGGGCTGAAGCTTTCTTT
CDR3 protein: CASSVYSRAEAFF

J gene: TRBJ2-3
D gene: NA
clone size: few
V gene: TRBV6-5
CDR3 DNA: TGTGCCAGCCGTCTTCCGGGGGAAGATACGCAGTATTTT
CDR3 protein: CASRLPGEDTQYF

J gene: TRBJ1-2
D gene: TRBD1
clone size: NA
V gene: TRBV19
CDR3 DNA: TGTGCCACCTCGCGACAGGGGGAGGGCCTTTATGGCTACACCTTC
CDR3 protein: CATSRQGEGLYGYTF

J gene: TRBJ2-5
D gene: TRBD2
clone size: few
V gene: TRBV11-2
CDR3 DNA: TGTGCCAGCAGAAGACTAGCGGGGGGGAATCAAGAGACCCAGTACTTC
CDR3 protein: CASRRLAGGNQETQYF

J gene: TRBJ1-6
D gene: NA
clone size: NA
V gene: TRBV4-3
CDR3 DNA: TGCGCCAGCAGCCAAGATACGGGGGACTCCTATAATTCACCCCTCCACTTT
CDR3 protein: CASSQDTGDSYNSPLHF

J gene: TRBJ2-1
D gene: NA
clone size: NA
V gene: TRBV10-3
CDR3 DNA: TGTGCCATCAGCGTAATCCCCCGAGATGAGCAGTTCTTC
CDR3 protein: CAISVIPRDEQFF

J gene: TRBJ2-3
D gene: NA
clone size: NA
V gene: TRBV5-5
CDR3 DNA: TGTGCCAGCAGCTCGACTCAACCAGATACGCAGTATTTT
CDR3 protein: CASSSTQPDTQYF

J gene: TRBJ2-1
D gene: TRBD1
clone size: few
V gene: TRBV20-1
CDR3 DNA: TGCAGTGCAATGACAGGGGAATGGCCCAATGAGCAGTTCTTC
CDR3 protein: CSAMTGEWPNEQFF

J gene: TRBJ1-3
D gene: NA
clone size: few
V gene: TRBV12-3/TRBV12-4
CDR3 DNA: TGTGCCAGCAGTCCCATGGGGGGAAACACCATATATTTT
CDR3 protein: CASSPMGGNTIYF

J gene: TRBJ1-2
D gene: NA
clone size: few
V gene: TRBV10-3
CDR3 DNA: TGTGCCATCAGTGCCCAGGAACATAACTATGGCTACACCTTC
CDR3 protein: CAISAQEHNYGYTF

J gene: TRBJ1-1
D gene: NA
clone size: few
V gene: TRBV19
CDR3 DNA: TGTGCCAGTAGTCCCTTTTCGGCACTCGGTAAAGCTTTCTTT
CDR3 protein: CASSPFSALGKAFF

J gene: TRBJ1-5
D gene: NA
clone size: many
V gene: TRBV10-3
CDR3 DNA: TGTGCCATCAGTGACTACGGGACGGTGGAGCCCCAGCATTTT
CDR3 protein: CAISDYGTVEPQHF

J gene: TRBJ1-1
D gene: NA
clone size: NA
V gene: TRBV20-1
CDR3 DNA: TGCAGTGCTAGAGCCGTTAACCAGGGATACACTGAAGCTTTCTTT
CDR3 protein: CSARAVNQGYTEAFF

J gene: TRBJ1-4
D gene: TRBD1
clone size: few
V gene: TRBV6-2/TRBV6-3
CDR3 DNA: TGTGCCAGCGTGGGACAGGGTGCTGAAAAACTGTTTTTT
CDR3 protein: CASVGQGAEKLFF